The 6 T cell receptor beta chains below come from one sample, sequenced in a study of Tregs in tolerant kidney transplant recipients. Measured with immunoSEQ multiplex PCR; TCRdb has only the in-frame clones, and not every one. The sample shows approximately 66,000 clones, 70% to 90% of them seen only once. Source: Tregs from blood, taken before the transplant. Every receptor here comes from a human donor who received a combined kidney and bone marrow transplant.

In DNA, the CDR3 is TGTGCCTTTCAGGGGACCCTGGGTGGCTACACCTTC. It yields the protein CAFQGTLGGYTF. The rearrangement uses TRBV10-3 and TRBJ1-2; a weak D match, TRBD1 (6 bases). Trimming removed 11 bases from V and 7 bases from J, with 17 bases in between. This CDR3 comprises 12 residues. CDR1 and CDR2 (germline): ENHRY, SYGVKD.

This rearrangement joins TRBV27 to TRBJ1-5, with 9 bases that match TRBD1. Losses at the gene ends were 6 bases for V and 7 bases for J; bases not matched to a gene: 7. Germline V gene lookup returns CDR1 MNHEY and CDR2 SMNVEV (reference sequence). The CDR3 consists of 14 residues. The CDR3 DNA is TGTGCCAGCAGGCTGACAGGGGGAGGACAGCCCCAGCATTTT. Translating it yields CASRLTGGGQPQHF.

The J gene is TRBJ1-4, the V gene TRBV12-5, with 7 bases identical to TRBD1. Germline loops: CDR1 LGHNT, CDR2 FRNRAP. The CDR3 runs 15 residues. Trimming took 2 bases from V and 6 from J; bases not matched to a gene: 6. In DNA form, the CDR3 reads TGTGCTAGTGGTTTGCCGACACAGGGGCATGAAAAACTGTTTTTT. This translates into CASGLPTQGHEKLFF.

The V and J genes are TRBV15 and TRBJ2-7; perhaps D is TRBD1 or TRBD2 (6 bases each). The V gene's germline CDR1 is LNHNV and CDR2 YYDKDF (reference sequence). V was clipped by 6 bases and J by 1 base, with 16 bases between them. The CDR3 has 15 residues. CDR3 amino acids: CATREGHPPSYEQYF. CDR3 DNA sequence: TGTGCCACCAGGGAGGGACACCCCCCTTCCTACGAGCAGTACTTC.

The CDR3 sequence: CASSLVSGGPSSYNEQFF. The CDR3 nucleotides read TGTGCCAGCAGCTTAGTCAGCGGGGGGCCCAGCTCCTACAATGAGCAGTTCTTC. This chain links TRBV7-2 with TRBJ2-1; 9 positions match TRBD2. This CDR3 is built from 18 residues. With 1 base clipped from V and 0 bases from J, the junction kept 7 bases outside the gene matches. Germline loops: CDR1 SGHTA, CDR2 FQGNSA.

The rearrangement links TRBV4-1 to TRBJ1-1; weak D call: TRBD1 (5 bases). The CDR3 spans 13 residues. Trimming cost V 6 bases and J 1 base, with 9 bases left between them. Germline CDR1 is MGHRA and CDR2 is YSYEKL. The CDR3 DNA follows: TGCGCCAGCAGGACAGTTGCGAACACTGAAGCTTTCTTT. Translating gives CASRTVANTEAFF.